Ten or more counts support the clone carrying this T cell receptor beta chain. The antigen remains unidentified. CDR3 length: 17 residues. The ends lost 2 bases at V and 0 bases at J; junction bases unmatched: 6. The germline CDR1 and CDR2 sequences are MNHEY and SVGEGT. TCRdb called the RT-PCR reads again in MiXCR, with one record for every CDR3 protein. The table shows around 650,000 distinct CDR3 sequences, with approximately 14% occurring only once. The source of the sample is a study of response to subunit inactivated influenza vaccine. Whole-study findings and limits: Authors suggested few new T cells are recruited by each seasonal influenza vaccination.

The chain uses TRBV6-2 or TRBV6-3 and TRBJ1-5, with TRBD1 identical over 8 bases. The source material was PBMCs from blood, sampled about 12 days after vaccination. The receptor was derived from a man in his forties or fifties who received an inactivated influenza vaccine. CDR3 DNA sequence: TGTGCCAGCAGTTACACAAGGACAGGGCATAGCAATCAGCCCCAGCATTTT. Protein product: CASSYTRTGHSNQPQHF.